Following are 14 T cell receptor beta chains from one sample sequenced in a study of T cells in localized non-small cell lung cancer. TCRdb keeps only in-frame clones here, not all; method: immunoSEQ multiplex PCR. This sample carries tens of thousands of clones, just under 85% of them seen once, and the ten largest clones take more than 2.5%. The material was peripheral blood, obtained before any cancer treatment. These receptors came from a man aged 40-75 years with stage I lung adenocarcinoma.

The DNA of the CDR3 is TGCGCCAGCAGAGCTAGCGTAAGCTCCTACAATGAGCAGTTCTTC. It translates to CASRASVSSYNEQFF. The V call is TRBV4-1, the J call TRBJ2-1; weak D call: TRBD2 (6 bases). Germline-derived CDR1 and CDR2 are MGHRA and YSYEKL. V was pared by 6 bases and J by 0 bases, with 12 bases between. This CDR3 spans 15 amino acids.

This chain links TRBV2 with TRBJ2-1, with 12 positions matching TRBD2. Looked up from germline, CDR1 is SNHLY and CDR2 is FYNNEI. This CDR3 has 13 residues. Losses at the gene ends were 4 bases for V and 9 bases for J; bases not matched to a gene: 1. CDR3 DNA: TGTGCCAGCAGTGCTAGCGGGAGGGGTGAGCAGTTCTTC. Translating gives CASSASGRGEQFF.

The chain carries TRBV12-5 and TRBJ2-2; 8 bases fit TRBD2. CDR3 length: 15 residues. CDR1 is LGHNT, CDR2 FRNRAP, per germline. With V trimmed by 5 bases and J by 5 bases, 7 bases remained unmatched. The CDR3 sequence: CASGPRTSLTGELFF. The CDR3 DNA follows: TGTGCTAGTGGTCCTAGGACTAGCCTAACCGGGGAGCTGTTTTTT. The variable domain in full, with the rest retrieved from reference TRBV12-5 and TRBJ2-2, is DARVTQTPRHKVTEMGQEVTMRCQPILGHNTVFWYRQTMMQGLELLAYFRNRAPLDDSGMPKDRFSAEMPDATLATLKIQPSEPRDSAVYFCASGPRTSLTGELFFGEGSRLTVL.

The CDR3 DNA reads as TGTGCCAGCAGCCATGCTGGACGGGCAGATACGCAGTATTTT. Translated: CASSHAGRADTQYF. The V gene is TRBV5-4, the J gene TRBJ2-3; D uncertain. In germline, CDR1 is SGHNT, CDR2 YYREEE (reference sequence). There are 14 residues in the CDR3. Trimming removed 4 bases at V and 4 bases at J, with 13 bases between. The entire variable domain, with the rest obtained from reference TRBV5-4 and TRBJ2-3, is as follows: ETGVTQSPTHLIKTRGQQVTLRCSSQSGHNTVSWYQQALGQGPQFIFQYYREEENGRGNFPPRFSGLQFPNYSSELNVNALELDDSALYLCASSHAGRADTQYFGPGTRLTVL.

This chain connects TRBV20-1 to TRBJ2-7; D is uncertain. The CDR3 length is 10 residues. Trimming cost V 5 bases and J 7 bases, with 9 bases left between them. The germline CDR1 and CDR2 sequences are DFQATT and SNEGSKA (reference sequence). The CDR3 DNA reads TGCAGTGCTGGTTTGGTGGAGCAGTACTTC. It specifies CSAGLVEQYF.

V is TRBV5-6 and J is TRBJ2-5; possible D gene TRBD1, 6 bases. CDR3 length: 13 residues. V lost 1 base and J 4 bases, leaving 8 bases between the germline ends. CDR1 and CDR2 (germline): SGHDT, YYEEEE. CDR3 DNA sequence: TGTGCCAGCAGCTTGACAGGGTCAGAGACCCAGTACTTC. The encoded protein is CASSLTGSETQYF.

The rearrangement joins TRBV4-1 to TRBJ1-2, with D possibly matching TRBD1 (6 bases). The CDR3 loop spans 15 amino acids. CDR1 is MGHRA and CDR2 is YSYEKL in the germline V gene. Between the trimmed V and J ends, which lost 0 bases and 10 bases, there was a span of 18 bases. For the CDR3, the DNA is TGCGCCAGCAGCCAAGAGTCCGGGGGCGCGAAGTCCTACACCTTC. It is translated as CASSQESGGAKSYTF.

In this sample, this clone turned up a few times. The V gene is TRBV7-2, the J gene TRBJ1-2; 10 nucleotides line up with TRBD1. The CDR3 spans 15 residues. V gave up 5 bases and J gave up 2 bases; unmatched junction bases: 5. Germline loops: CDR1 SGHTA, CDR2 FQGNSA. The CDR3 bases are TGTGCCAGCAGCAGAACGGGACAGGGGAACTATGGCTACACCTTC. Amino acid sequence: CASSRTGQGNYGYTF. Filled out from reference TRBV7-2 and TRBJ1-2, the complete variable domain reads GAGVSQSPSNKVTEKGKDVELRCDPISGHTALYWYRQSLGQGLEFLIYFQGNSAPDKSGLPSDRFSAERTGGSVSTLTIQRTQQEDSAVYLCASSRTGQGNYGYTFGSGTRLTVV.

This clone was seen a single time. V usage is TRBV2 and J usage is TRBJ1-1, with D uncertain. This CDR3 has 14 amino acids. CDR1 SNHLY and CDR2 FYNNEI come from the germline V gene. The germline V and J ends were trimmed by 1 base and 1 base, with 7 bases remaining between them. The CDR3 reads CASSEGAENTEAFF. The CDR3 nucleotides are TGTGCCAGCAGTGAAGGGGCAGAGAACACTGAAGCTTTCTTT.

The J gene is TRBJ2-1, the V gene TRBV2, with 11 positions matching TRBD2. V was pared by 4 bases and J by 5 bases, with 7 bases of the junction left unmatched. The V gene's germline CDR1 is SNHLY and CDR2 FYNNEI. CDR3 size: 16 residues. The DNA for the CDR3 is TGTGCCAGCAGTGTCCTACTAGCGGGAGTCGACAATGAGCAGTTCTTC. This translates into CASSVLLAGVDNEQFF.

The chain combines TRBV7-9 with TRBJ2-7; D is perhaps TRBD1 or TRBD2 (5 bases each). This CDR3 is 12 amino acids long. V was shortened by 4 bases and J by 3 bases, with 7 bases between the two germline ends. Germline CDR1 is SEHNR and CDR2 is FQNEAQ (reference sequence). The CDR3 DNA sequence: TGTGCCAGCAGCTGGGACCACTACGAGCAGTACTTC. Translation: CASSWDHYEQYF.

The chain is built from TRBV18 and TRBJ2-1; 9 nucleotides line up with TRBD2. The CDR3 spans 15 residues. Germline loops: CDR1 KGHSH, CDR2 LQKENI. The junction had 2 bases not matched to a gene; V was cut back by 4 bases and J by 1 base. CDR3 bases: TGTGCCAGCTCACGAGCGGGAGGTTCCTACAATGAGCAGTTCTTC. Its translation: CASSRAGGSYNEQFF.

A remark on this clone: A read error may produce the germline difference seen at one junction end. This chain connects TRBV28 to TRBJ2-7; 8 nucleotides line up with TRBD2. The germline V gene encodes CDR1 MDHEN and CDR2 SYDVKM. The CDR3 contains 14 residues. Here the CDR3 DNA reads TGTGCCGGCAGGCGTGGGGGACTAGGCTACGAGCAGTACTTC. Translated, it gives CAGRRGGLGYEQYF.

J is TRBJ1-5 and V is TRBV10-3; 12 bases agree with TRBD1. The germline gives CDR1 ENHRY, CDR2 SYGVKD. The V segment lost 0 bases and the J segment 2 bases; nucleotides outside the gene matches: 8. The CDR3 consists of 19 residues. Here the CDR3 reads CAISESAGQGARGNQPQHF. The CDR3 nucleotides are TGTGCCATCAGTGAGTCAGCGGGACAGGGGGCCCGGGGCAATCAGCCCCAGCATTTT.